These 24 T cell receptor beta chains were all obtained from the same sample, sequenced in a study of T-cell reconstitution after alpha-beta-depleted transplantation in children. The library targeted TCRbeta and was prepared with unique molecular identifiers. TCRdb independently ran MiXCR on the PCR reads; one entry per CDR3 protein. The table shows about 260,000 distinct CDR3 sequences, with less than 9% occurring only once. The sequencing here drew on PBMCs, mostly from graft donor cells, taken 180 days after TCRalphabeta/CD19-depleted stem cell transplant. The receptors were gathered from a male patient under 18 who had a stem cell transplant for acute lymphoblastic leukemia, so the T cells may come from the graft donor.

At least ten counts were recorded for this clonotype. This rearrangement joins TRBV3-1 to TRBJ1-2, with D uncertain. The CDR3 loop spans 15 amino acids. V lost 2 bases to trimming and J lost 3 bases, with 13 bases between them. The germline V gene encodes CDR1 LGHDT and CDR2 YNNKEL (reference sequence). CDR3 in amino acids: CASSQKSGKDYGYTF. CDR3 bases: TGTGCCAGCAGCCAAAAGTCGGGGAAAGACTATGGCTACACCTTC.

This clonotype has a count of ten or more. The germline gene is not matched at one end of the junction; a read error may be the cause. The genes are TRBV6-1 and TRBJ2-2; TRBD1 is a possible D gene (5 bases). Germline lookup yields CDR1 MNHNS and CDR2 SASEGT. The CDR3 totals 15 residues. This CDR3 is CAISLRGRVTGELFF. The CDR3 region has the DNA TGTGCCATCAGTCTTCGAGGCAGGGTCACCGGGGAGCTGTTTTTT.

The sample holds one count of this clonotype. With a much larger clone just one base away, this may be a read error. CDR3 protein: CSAGTSGRQIF. The CDR3 DNA is TGCAGTGCTGGGACTAGCGGACGGCAGATCTTC. The chain links TRBV20-1 to TRBJ2-1; TRBD2 aligns across 11 bases. The CDR3 contains 11 residues. Per the germline V gene, CDR1 is DFQATT and CDR2 is SNEGSKA (reference sequence).

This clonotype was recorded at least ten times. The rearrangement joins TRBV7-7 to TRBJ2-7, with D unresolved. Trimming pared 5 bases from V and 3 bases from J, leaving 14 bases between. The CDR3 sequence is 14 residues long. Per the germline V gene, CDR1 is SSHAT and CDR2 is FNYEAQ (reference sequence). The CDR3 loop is CASSPPARDYEQYF. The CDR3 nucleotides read TGTGCCAGCAGCCCCCCGGCCCGTGACTACGAGCAGTACTTC.

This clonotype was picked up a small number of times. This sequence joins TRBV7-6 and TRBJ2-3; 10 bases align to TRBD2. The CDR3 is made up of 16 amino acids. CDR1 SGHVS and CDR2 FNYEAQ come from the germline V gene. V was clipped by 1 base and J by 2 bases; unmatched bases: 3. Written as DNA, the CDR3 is TGTGCCAGCAGCTTAGGTAGCGGGGGGTACACAGATACGCAGTATTTT. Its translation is CASSLGSGGYTDTQYF.

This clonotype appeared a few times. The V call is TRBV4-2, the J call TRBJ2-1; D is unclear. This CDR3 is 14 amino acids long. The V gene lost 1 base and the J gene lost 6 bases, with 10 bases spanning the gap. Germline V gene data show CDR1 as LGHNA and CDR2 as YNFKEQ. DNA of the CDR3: TGTGCCAGCAGCCAAGCCGGACGCATCAATGAGCAGTTCTTC. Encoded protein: CASSQAGRINEQFF.

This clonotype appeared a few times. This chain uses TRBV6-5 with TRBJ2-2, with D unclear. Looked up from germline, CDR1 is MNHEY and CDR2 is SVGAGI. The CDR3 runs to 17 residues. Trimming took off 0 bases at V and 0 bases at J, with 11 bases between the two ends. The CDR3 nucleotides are TGTGCCAGCAGTTACTCCCAGGCACTTACGAACACCGGGGAGCTGTTTTTT. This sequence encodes CASSYSQALTNTGELFF.

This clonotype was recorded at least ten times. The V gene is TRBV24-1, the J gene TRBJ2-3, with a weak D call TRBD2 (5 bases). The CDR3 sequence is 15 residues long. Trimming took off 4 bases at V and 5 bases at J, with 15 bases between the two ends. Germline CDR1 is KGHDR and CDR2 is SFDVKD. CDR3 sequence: CATSDPSRRIDTQYF. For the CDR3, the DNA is TGTGCCACCAGTGACCCTTCGCGGAGGATAGATACGCAGTATTTT.

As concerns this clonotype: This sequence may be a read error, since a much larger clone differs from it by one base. The CDR3 DNA reads TGTGCCAGCAGTCCGGACCCCTCGAGTGAAGCTTTCTTT. Protein: CASSPDPSSEAFF. V is TRBV27 and J is TRBJ1-1; D remains ambiguous. V was pared by 5 bases and J by 7 bases, with 14 bases between. CDR3 length equals 13 residues. Germline V gives CDR1 MNHEY, CDR2 SMNVEV (reference sequence).

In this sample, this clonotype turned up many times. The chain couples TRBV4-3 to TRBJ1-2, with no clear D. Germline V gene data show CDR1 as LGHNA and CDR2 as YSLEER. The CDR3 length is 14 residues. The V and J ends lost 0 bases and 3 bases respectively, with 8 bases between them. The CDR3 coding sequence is TGCGCCAGCAGCCAAGATCTAACGGACTATGGCTACACCTTC. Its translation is CASSQDLTDYGYTF.

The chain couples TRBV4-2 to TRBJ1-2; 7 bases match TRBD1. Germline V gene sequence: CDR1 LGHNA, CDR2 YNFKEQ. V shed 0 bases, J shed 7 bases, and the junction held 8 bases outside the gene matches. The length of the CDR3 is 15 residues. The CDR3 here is CASSQELGGKIGYTF. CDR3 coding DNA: TGTGCCAGCAGCCAAGAGTTAGGGGGCAAAATTGGCTACACCTTC.

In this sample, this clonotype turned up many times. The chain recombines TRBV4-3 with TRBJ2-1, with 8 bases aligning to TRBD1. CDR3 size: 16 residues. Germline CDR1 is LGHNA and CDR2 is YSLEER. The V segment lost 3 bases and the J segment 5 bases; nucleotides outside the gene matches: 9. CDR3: CASSHRRTGINNEQFF. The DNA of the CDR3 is TGCGCCAGCAGCCACCGTCGGACAGGGATAAACAATGAGCAGTTCTTC.

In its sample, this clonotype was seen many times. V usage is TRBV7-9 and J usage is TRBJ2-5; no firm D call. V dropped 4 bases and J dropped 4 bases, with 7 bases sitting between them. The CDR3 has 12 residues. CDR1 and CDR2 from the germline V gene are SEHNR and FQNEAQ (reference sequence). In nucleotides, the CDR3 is TGTGCCAGCAGCTCGGACGGAGAGACCCAGTACTTC. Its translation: CASSSDGETQYF. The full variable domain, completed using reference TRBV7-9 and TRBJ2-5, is DTGVSQNPRHKITKRGQNVTFRCDPISEHNRLYWYRQTLGQGPEFLTYFQNEAQLEKSRLLSDRFSAERPKGSFSTLEIQRTEQGDSAMYLCASSSDGETQYFGPGTRLLVL.

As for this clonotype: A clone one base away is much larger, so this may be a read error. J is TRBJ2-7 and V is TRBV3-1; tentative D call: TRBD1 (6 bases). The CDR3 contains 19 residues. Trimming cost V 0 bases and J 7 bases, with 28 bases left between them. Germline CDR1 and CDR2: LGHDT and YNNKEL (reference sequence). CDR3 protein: CASSQEGGRYIRRVREQYF. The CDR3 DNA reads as TGTGCCAGCAGCCAAGAAGGGGGACGGTACATTCGGCGGGTACGGGAGCAGTACTTC.

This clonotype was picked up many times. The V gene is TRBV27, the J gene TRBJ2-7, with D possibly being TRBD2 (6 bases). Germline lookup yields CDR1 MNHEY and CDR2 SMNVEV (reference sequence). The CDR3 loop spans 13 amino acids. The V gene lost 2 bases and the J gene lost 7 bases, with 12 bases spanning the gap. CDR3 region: CASSLRGGREQYF. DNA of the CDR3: TGTGCCAGCAGTTTACGGGGAGGCAGGGAGCAGTACTTC.

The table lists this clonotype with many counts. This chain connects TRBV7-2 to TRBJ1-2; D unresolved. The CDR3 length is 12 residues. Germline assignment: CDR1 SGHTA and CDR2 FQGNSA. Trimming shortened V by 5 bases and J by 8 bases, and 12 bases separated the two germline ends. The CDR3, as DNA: TGTGCCAGCAGCCCGCTCCTCGGGGGCTACACCTTC. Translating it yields CASSPLLGGYTF. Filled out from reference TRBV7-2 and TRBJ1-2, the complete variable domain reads GAGVSQSPSNKVTEKGKDVELRCDPISGHTALYWYRQSLGQGLEFLIYFQGNSAPDKSGLPSDRFSAERTGGSVSTLTIQRTQQEDSAVYLCASSPLLGGYTFGSGTRLTVV.

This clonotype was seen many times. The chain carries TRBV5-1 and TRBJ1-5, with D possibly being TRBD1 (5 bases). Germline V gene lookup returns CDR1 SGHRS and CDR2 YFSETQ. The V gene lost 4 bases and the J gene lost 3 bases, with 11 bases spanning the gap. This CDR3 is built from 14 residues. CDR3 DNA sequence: TGCGCCAGCAGCCCCACAGGAACCAATCAGCCCCAGCATTTT. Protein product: CASSPTGTNQPQHF. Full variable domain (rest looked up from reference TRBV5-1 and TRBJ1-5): KAGVTQTPRYLIKTRGQQVTLSCSPISGHRSVSWYQQTPGQGLQFLFEYFSETQRNKGNFPGRFSGRQFSNSRSEMNVSTLELGDSALYLCASSPTGTNQPQHFGDGTRLSIL.

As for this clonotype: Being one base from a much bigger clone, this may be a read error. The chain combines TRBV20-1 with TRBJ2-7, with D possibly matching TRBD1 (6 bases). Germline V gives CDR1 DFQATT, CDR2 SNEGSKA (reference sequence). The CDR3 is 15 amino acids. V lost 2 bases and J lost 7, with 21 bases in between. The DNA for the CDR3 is TGCAGTGCTAGAATGGGCAGGGGCACCTACAATGAGCAGTACTTC. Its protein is CSARMGRGTYNEQYF.

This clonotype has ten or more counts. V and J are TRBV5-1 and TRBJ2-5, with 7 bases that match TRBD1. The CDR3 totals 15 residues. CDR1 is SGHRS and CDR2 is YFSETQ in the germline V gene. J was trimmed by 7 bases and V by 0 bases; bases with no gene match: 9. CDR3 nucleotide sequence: TGCGCCAGCAGCTTGGAAGGACAGGTCCTGGGGACCCAGTACTTC. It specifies CASSLEGQVLGTQYF.

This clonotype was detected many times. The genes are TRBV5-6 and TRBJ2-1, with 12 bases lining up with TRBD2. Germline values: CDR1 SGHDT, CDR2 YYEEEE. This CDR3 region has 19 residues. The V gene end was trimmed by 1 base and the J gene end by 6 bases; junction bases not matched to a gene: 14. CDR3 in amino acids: CASSLISSGRALNRNEQFF. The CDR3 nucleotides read TGTGCCAGCAGCTTGATCTCTAGCGGGAGGGCCCTCAATCGCAATGAGCAGTTCTTC. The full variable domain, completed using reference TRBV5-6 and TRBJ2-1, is DAGVTQSPTHLIKTRGQQVTLRCSPKSGHDTVSWYQQALGQGPQFIFQYYEEEERQRGNFPDRFSGHQFPNYSSELNVNALLLGDSALYLCASSLISSGRALNRNEQFFGPGTRLTVL.

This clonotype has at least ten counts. CDR3 DNA sequence: TGTGCCAGCAGCCAGGCAGGAGTCGGAGAGACCCAGTACTTC. Amino acid sequence: CASSQAGVGETQYF. This chain joins TRBV3-1 and TRBJ2-5; no firm D call. Germline-derived CDR1 and CDR2 are LGHDT and YNNKEL (reference sequence). CDR3 size: 14 residues. With 3 bases removed from V and 4 bases from J, the gap between germline ends came to 12 bases.

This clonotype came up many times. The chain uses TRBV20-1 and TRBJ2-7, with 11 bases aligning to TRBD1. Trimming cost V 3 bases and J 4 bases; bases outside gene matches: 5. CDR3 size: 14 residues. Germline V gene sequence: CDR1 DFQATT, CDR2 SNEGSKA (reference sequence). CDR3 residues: CSASNRDRGYEQYF. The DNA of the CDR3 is TGCAGTGCTAGCAACCGGGACAGGGGGTACGAGCAGTACTTC.

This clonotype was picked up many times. The CDR3 sequence is CASSQDFFRSGNQPQHF. DNA of the CDR3: TGCGCCAGCAGCCAAGATTTCTTCCGGTCGGGCAATCAGCCCCAGCATTTT. The rearrangement joins TRBV4-3 to TRBJ1-5; D unresolved. CDR1 and CDR2 from the germline V gene are LGHNA and YSLEER. V lost 0 bases, J lost 2 bases, and 14 bases lay in between. This CDR3 spans 17 amino acids.

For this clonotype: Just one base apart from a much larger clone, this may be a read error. The CDR3 protein is CASSPWDIGYTF. CDR3 in DNA: TGTGCCAGCAGCCCCTGGGACATTGGCTACACCTTC. The chain links TRBV7-9 to TRBJ1-2; possible D gene TRBD1, 6 bases. V dropped 5 bases and J dropped 7 bases, with 11 bases sitting between them. Germline V CDR1 and CDR2: SEHNR, FQNEAQ (reference sequence). The CDR3 spans 12 residues.